The rows below give T cell receptor beta chains drawn from one sample of a study of blood T cell repertoires in COVID-19. Sequencing used immunoSEQ multiplex PCR; TCRdb keeps in-frame clones, though not all of them. Of 200,000 to 250,000 clones in the sample, almost 90% were seen once. The sequenced material came from peripheral blood. The receptor set was obtained from a woman in her fifties or sixties with acute or convalescent COVID-19. The CDR3 runs from the conserved cysteine through the conserved F or W. Each record gives: CDR3 protein, V gene, J gene, CDR3 length.

CASSLVPGSFSYNEQFF	TRBV28	TRBJ2-1	17
CASSQAAPQGYYGYTF	TRBV4-3	TRBJ1-2	16
CASSLLGGSLYGYTF	TRBV5-1	TRBJ1-2	15
CASSQEMWRAFF	TRBV14	TRBJ1-1	12
CAISESVGGANEQYF	TRBV10-3	TRBJ2-7	15
CASSHRLASYNEQFF	TRBV5-1	TRBJ2-1	15
CASSAGEGTGELFF	TRBV6-4	TRBJ2-2	14
CASSLGQDYGYTF	TRBV5-1	TRBJ1-2	13
CASSSGLRYGYTF	TRBV6-6	TRBJ1-2	13
CASSLDWTRPFNEQFF	TRBV7-2	TRBJ2-1	16
CAWRLQGDGNTIYF	TRBV30	TRBJ1-3	14
CASSPTGKYQETQYF	TRBV5-1	TRBJ2-5	15
CAWTGASYEQYF	TRBV30	TRBJ2-7	12
CASSQDFRGNEKLFF	TRBV4-2	TRBJ1-4	15
CASSLTRRQGGTEAFF	TRBV7-2	TRBJ1-1	16
CASSLRTGRDTGELFF	TRBV5-1	TRBJ2-2	16
CASSYGRDSPSSYNEQFF	TRBV6-2/TRBV6-3	TRBJ2-1	18
CASSLKQGGTGELFF	TRBV7-6	TRBJ2-2	15
CASSLELPSTPPEQYF	TRBV7-8	TRBJ2-7	16
CASSGRLRRENIQYF	TRBV28	TRBJ2-4	15
CASSYSGQANTGELFF	TRBV6-5	TRBJ2-2	16
CASRRAPSGIYEQYF	TRBV6-5	TRBJ2-7	15
CASRTGQGNYGYTF	TRBV6-5	TRBJ1-2	14
CASSYGTGKRSSPLHF	TRBV6-5	TRBJ1-6	16
CASSEWRQGGYEQFF	TRBV2	TRBJ2-1	15
CASSLKLLEASNAGTEAFF	TRBV4-1	TRBJ1-1	19
CASSESEGNPYEQYF	TRBV10-1	TRBJ2-7	15
CASSLSQGVNSYEQYF	TRBV7-2	TRBJ2-7	16
CASSLNPTGHTGELFF	TRBV7-6	TRBJ2-2	16
CASSLKFMAVQSGGYTF	TRBV28	TRBJ1-2	17
CASSLRTGGQSQPQHF	TRBV7-8	TRBJ1-5	16
CASSLGGLAKNIQYF	TRBV5-8	TRBJ2-4	15
CASSSSTGGPEAFF	TRBV7-3	TRBJ1-1	14
CASSARDRANYGYTF	TRBV7-2	TRBJ1-2	15
CASSRGHLNTEAFF	TRBV19	TRBJ1-1	14
CASVGGRNSPLHF	TRBV2	TRBJ1-6	13
CASSSLGYTEAFF	TRBV7-2	TRBJ1-1	13
CASSDHWTSGSIGGELFF	TRBV10-1	TRBJ2-2	18
CASIKTGAGDGYTF	TRBV2	TRBJ1-2	14
CASSEFGRAYGYTF	TRBV25-1	TRBJ1-2	14
CASSSWDSTFYEQYF	TRBV28	TRBJ2-7	15
CASTLDRGYEQYF	TRBV6-5	TRBJ2-7	13
CASSVQGGNGYTF	TRBV19	TRBJ1-2	13
CASRQGYNSPLHF	TRBV28	TRBJ1-6	13
CASSPVGQASARAFF	TRBV5-4	TRBJ1-1	15
CASSPPGREAYEQYF	TRBV5-1	TRBJ2-7	15
CASSTSGQSANYGYTF	TRBV19	TRBJ1-2	16
CASSYRRGGQETQYF	TRBV6-5	TRBJ2-5	15
CASSRDSVTGELFF	TRBV19	TRBJ2-2	14
CASKGQGLYGYTF	TRBV19	TRBJ1-2	13
CASSLTGRLAGGNNEQFF	TRBV5-1	TRBJ2-1	18
CASSSLLANYGYTF	TRBV19	TRBJ1-2	14
CASSLDLVGVMGSYEQYF	TRBV5-1	TRBJ2-7	18